This TCR beta chain was sequenced in a study of identifying expanded T cells in peripheral blood. This clone was observed a single time. TCRdb's copy holds only in-frame clones and misses some; the assay was immunoSEQ multiplex PCR. This table holds approximately 90,000 clones, roughly 86% found once. V was pared by 1 base and J by 6 bases, with 18 bases between. The CDR3 is 16 amino acids. Germline CDR1 is SEHNR and CDR2 is FQNEAQ (reference sequence). The sample was blood. The origin of this receptor is a person between 18 and 75 years old in good health. The V gene is TRBV7-9, the J gene TRBJ2-5, with D possibly being TRBD1 (6 bases). This CDR3 is CASSLGAIWGLQTQYF. Written as DNA, the CDR3 is TGTGCCAGCAGCTTAGGAGCGATATGGGGGCTTCAGACCCAGTACTTC.